Listed here are 8 T cell receptor beta chains from one sample, sequenced in a study of cytomegalovirus exposure and HLA in healthy donors. Primers: 60 Vbeta forward and 13 Jbeta reverse. Clones were read by immunoSEQ multiplex PCR, and TCRdb kept only the in-frame ones, dropping some. This table has roughly 130,000 clones, 8.5% to 10% appearing once. The sample comprised PBMCs. Receptors were obtained from a man in his forties or fifties in good health and CMV-seronegative.

The chain carries TRBV9 and TRBJ1-1; tentatively, D is TRBD1 (5 bases). The germline CDR1 and CDR2 sequences are SGDLS and YYNGEE. The V and J ends lost 5 bases and 6 bases respectively, with 17 bases between them. The CDR3 extends over 14 amino acids. DNA for the CDR3: TGTGCCAGCAGTACCGCAGGGATCGGCTCTGAAGCTTTCTTT. Residues: CASSTAGIGSEAFF.

The rearrangement joins TRBV9 to TRBJ1-1; 7 positions agree with TRBD1. CDR3 size: 12 residues. Trimming at V came to 4 bases and at J to 10 bases, leaving 7 bases not matched to a gene. Germline V gives CDR1 SGDLS, CDR2 YYNGEE. As DNA, the CDR3 is TGTGCCAGCAGCCGAGACAGGGAAGGAGCTTTCTTT. This translates into CASSRDREGAFF. The full variable domain, its missing parts supplied by reference TRBV9 and TRBJ1-1, is DSGVTQTPKHLITATGQRVTLRCSPRSGDLSVYWYQQSLDQGLQFLIQYYNGEERAKGNILERFSAQQFPDLHSELNLSSLELGDSALYFCASSRDREGAFFGQGTRLTVV.

Only a few counts were recorded for this clone. The chain joins TRBV7-6 to TRBJ1-5; D may be TRBD1 (6 bases). Germline values: CDR1 SGHVS, CDR2 FNYEAQ. V lost 1 base to trimming and J lost 1 base, with 8 bases between them. The CDR3 has 15 amino acids. CDR3 coding DNA: TGTGCCAGCAGCTTAGAGAGGGGGAGCAATCAGCCCCAGCATTTT. The encoded protein is CASSLERGSNQPQHF.

The chain links TRBV11-2 to TRBJ2-7, with D possibly being TRBD2 (6 bases). The CDR3 length is 13 residues. CDR1 and CDR2 from the germline V gene are SGHAT and FQNNGV. The germline V and J ends were trimmed by 3 bases and 5 bases, with 11 bases remaining between them. The CDR3 sequence is CASSLGGSDEQYF. Here the CDR3 DNA reads TGTGCCAGCAGCTTGGGGGGAAGTGACGAGCAGTACTTC.

This clone showed up just a few times. The chain joins TRBV27 to TRBJ2-5; the match to TRBD2 covers 14 bases. Germline trimming cut 6 bases from V and 4 bases from J; bases unmatched to any gene: 4. The V gene's germline CDR1 is MNHEY and CDR2 SMNVEV (reference sequence). This CDR3 has 15 residues. The CDR3 DNA reads TGTGCCAGCAGCGCCGGGACTAGCGGGGGAGAGACCCAGTACTTC. Translating it yields CASSAGTSGGETQYF.

The chain joins TRBV5-4 to TRBJ2-1; 7 nucleotides align to TRBD2. The CDR3 is 12 residues long. Unmatched junction bases numbered 4, after V lost 4 bases and J lost 9 bases. CDR1 and CDR2 (germline): SGHNT, YYREEE (reference sequence). Here the CDR3 DNA reads TGTGCCAGCAGCCCGACTAGCTCTGAGCAGTTCTTC. It translates to CASSPTSSEQFF.

This clone occurred a few times. The V call is TRBV5-6, the J call TRBJ1-6; 8 positions agree with TRBD1. The length of the CDR3 is 15 residues. The germline gives CDR1 SGHDT, CDR2 YYEEEE. Germline trimming cut 6 bases from V and 4 bases from J; bases unmatched to any gene: 6. DNA for the CDR3: TGTGCCAGCACCACCCGACAGGGGTATAATTCACCCCTCCACTTT. Its protein product is CASTTRQGYNSPLHF.

In its sample, this clone was seen a few times. The V call is TRBV30, the J call TRBJ1-1, with 7 nucleotides matching TRBD1. Germline V lookup: CDR1 GTSNPN, CDR2 SVGIG (reference sequence). This CDR3 is 12 amino acids long. The ends lost 3 bases at V and 6 bases at J; junction bases unmatched: 4. In nucleotides, the CDR3 is TGTGCCTGGAGACAGGGGTCGGCTGAAGCTTTCTTT. Amino acids: CAWRQGSAEAFF.